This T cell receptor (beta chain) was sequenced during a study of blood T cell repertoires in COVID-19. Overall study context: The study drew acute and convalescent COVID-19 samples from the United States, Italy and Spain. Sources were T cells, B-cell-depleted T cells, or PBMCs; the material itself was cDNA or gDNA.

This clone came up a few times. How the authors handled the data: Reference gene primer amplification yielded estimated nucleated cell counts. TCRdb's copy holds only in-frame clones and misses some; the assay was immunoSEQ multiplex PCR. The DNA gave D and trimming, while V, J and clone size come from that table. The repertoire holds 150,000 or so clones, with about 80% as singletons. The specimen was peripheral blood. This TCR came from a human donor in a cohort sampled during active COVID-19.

In DNA form, the CDR3 reads TGTGCCAGCAGGTATTCCGACAGGCAAGAGACCCAGTACTTC. It yields the protein CASRYSDRQETQYF. The V call is TRBV6-6, the J call TRBJ2-5, with D tentatively TRBD1 (6 bases). Trimming left V 6 bases short and J 2 bases short, with 13 bases between. CDR1 and CDR2 from the germline V gene are MNHNY and SVGAGI (reference sequence). CDR3 size: 14 residues.